This entry describes one TCR beta chain. The data belong to a study of blood T cell repertoires in COVID-19. Study as a whole: The United States, Italy and Spain were the sources of the acute and convalescent COVID-19 samples. Nucleic acid was either cDNA or gDNA, and it came from T cells, B-cell-depleted T cells, or PBMCs.

Study processing details: How many nucleated cells were present was estimated from reference gene primer amplification. Sequenced by immunoSEQ multiplex PCR; TCRdb stores in-frame clones only, minus some. That table furnishes V, J and clone size, whereas the DNA furnished D and trimming. The repertoire consists of roughly 190,000 clones, with about 76% occurring once and the leading ten covering roughly 7.8%. Trimming pared 2 bases from V and 0 bases from J, leaving 7 bases between. CDR1 is SGHTA, CDR2 FQGNSA, per germline. This CDR3 has 14 amino acids. Sequencing was performed on peripheral blood. This receptor was taken from a woman between 45 and 65 years old with active or convalescent COVID-19. V and J are TRBV7-2 and TRBJ1-1, with no clear D. CDR3 coding DNA: TGTGCCAGCAGCTTAAAGTCTATGAACACTGAAGCTTTCTTT. Residues: CASSLKSMNTEAFF.